Listed below are T cell receptor beta chains from one sample, sequenced in a study of CD8 T cells in ankylosing spondylitis. Via MiXCR, TCRdb re-called the 5' RACE reads, giving one row per CDR3 protein. The table lists a few hundred thousand distinct CDR3 sequences, over 9.5% of them singletons. Material for sequencing was blood, either unsorted or a sorted T cell fraction (not recorded which). These receptors were obtained from a male donor with ankylosing spondylitis. Each CDR3 is given with its conserved first and last residue. A D gene is named only where the DNA matches it firmly. The listing skips clone size in some rows; elsewhere it reads once, few, many or a size class.

few	TRBD1	TRBV20-1	TRBJ1-2	CSARGVSGTGYGYTF	TGCAGTGCTCGGGGGGTCTCCGGGACAGGTTATGGCTACACCTTC
.	.	TRBV3-1	TRBJ1-5	CASSQGPIGNQPQHF	TGTGCCAGCAGCCAAGGGCCTATAGGCAATCAGCCCCAGCATTTT
.	TRBD1	TRBV12-3/TRBV12-4	TRBJ1-1	CASMRTGLGGTEAFF	TGTGCCAGCATGAGGACAGGGTTAGGGGGGACTGAAGCTTTCTTT
.	.	TRBV5-4	TRBJ2-5	CASSLEPAGTQYF	TGTGCCAGCAGCTTGGAACCTGCTGGGACCCAGTACTTC
many	TRBD2	TRBV5-1	TRBJ2-1	CASSSSGSSYNEQFF	TGCGCCAGCAGCTCTAGCGGGAGCTCCTACAATGAGCAGTTCTTC
.	.	TRBV10-2	TRBJ2-1	CASRVPRVTGQFF	TGCGCCAGCAGAGTCCCCCGGGTTACGGGGCAGTTCTTC
few	.	TRBV12-3/TRBV12-4	TRBJ1-2	CASSLAGAGLVNF	TGTGCCAGCAGTTTAGCGGGGGCTGGGTTGGTGAACTTC
.	.	TRBV5-5	TRBJ1-1	CASSFLGEAFF	TGTGCCAGCAGCTTTCTAGGTGAAGCTTTCTTT
few	TRBD2	TRBV2	TRBJ2-1	CASSDRLAPTDEQFF	TGTGCCAGCAGTGACAGACTAGCTCCGACGGATGAGCAGTTCTTC
few	.	TRBV24-1	TRBJ1-2	CATSTRDSYGYTF	TGTGCCACCAGTACCAGGGATTCCTATGGCTACACCTTC
.	.	TRBV24-1	TRBJ1-2	CATSDPRQLVGYTF	TGTGCCACCAGTGATCCTCGACAGCTGGTAGGCTACACCTTC
.	TRBD1	TRBV14	TRBJ2-5	CASSRLGTGKVQYF	TGTGCCAGCAGCCGTTTGGGGACAGGGAAGGTTCAGTACTTC
few	.	TRBV9	TRBJ2-5	CASSVRNYQETQYF	TGTGCCAGCAGCGTAAGAAACTACCAAGAGACCCAGTACTTC
many	.	TRBV15	TRBJ2-1	CATSREGSGYNEQFF	TGTGCCACCAGCAGAGAGGGTAGCGGCTACAATGAGCAGTTCTTC
many	TRBD1	TRBV11-1	TRBJ2-2	CASSGPGQGGSSTIGELFF	TGTGCCAGCAGCGGTCCGGGACAGGGAGGTTCCTCCACAATCGGGGAGCTGTTTTTT
many	.	TRBV2	TRBJ1-1	CASRRDPNTEAFF	TGTGCCAGCAGAAGGGACCCGAACACTGAAGCTTTCTTT
few	.	TRBV2	TRBJ1-5	CASRELGGGGQPQHF	TGTGCCAGCAGGGAACTCGGGGGAGGGGGTCAGCCCCAGCATTTT
few	.	TRBV5-1	TRBJ1-1	CASRPLGAEAFF	TGCGCCAGCAGACCTTTAGGCGCTGAAGCTTTCTTT
few	.	TRBV7-2	TRBJ1-5	CASTWWWRGDQPQHF	TGTGCCAGCACTTGGTGGTGGAGGGGGGACCAGCCCCAGCATTTT
few	.	TRBV5-1	TRBJ1-1	CASSPPTKSSTEAFF	TGCGCCAGCAGCCCACCGACGAAGTCATCTACTGAAGCTTTCTTT
many	.	TRBV29-1	TRBJ2-1	CSVDRSGSDEQFF	TGCAGCGTTGACCGGTCTGGAAGTGATGAGCAGTTCTTC
.	TRBD1	TRBV7-9	TRBJ1-2	CAIVDRGGVGYTF	TGTGCCATCGTAGACAGGGGAGGTGTCGGCTACACCTTC
.	.	TRBV19	TRBJ2-5	CASRTTGQETQYF	TGTGCCAGTAGAACGACAGGACAAGAGACCCAGTACTTC
.	TRBD2	TRBV20-1	TRBJ2-1	CSARVHRVAGVNEQFF	TGCAGTGCTAGGGTCCATAGGGTAGCGGGAGTTAATGAGCAGTTCTTC
many	.	TRBV3-1	TRBJ1-3	CASSQGHAGNTIYF	TGTGCCAGCAGCCAAGGTCATGCTGGAAACACCATATATTTT
few	TRBD1	TRBV20-1	TRBJ2-1	CSAPRLEGTGGAEQFF	TGCAGTGCCCCCCGGCTAGAAGGGACAGGGGGCGCTGAGCAGTTCTTC
few	TRBD1	TRBV7-7	TRBJ1-5	CAIPFPQGAGDQPQHF	TGTGCCATCCCCTTCCCACAGGGGGCAGGGGATCAGCCCCAGCATTTT
few	.	TRBV4-1	TRBJ2-2	CASSPDKVGTGELFF	TGCGCCAGCAGCCCAGACAAGGTTGGCACCGGGGAGCTGTTTTTT
many	.	TRBV20-1	TRBJ1-1	CSAKGWEGTEAFF	TGCAGTGCTAAGGGCTGGGAAGGCACTGAAGCTTTCTTT
.	TRBD1	TRBV11-2	TRBJ1-3	CASSLQGAPGNTIYF	TGTGCCAGCTCGTTACAGGGGGCGCCCGGAAACACCATATATTTT
few	.	TRBV7-8	TRBJ2-1	CASSPPGTPYNEQFF	TGTGCCAGCAGCCCTCCGGGGACTCCCTACAATGAGCAGTTCTTC